A single sample is the source of the 19 T cell receptor beta chains below, sequenced in a study of control samples from healthy donors and cancer patients. Sequenced by immunoSEQ multiplex PCR; TCRdb stores in-frame clones only, minus some. This sample carries roughly 55,000 clones, 95% to 97% of them seen once, and the ten largest clones take approximately 0.99%. The material sequenced was blood. The receptors here all came from a woman in her late teens or twenties in good health.

In DNA, the CDR3 is TGTGCCAGCACCAGGGGGCGCGGGCACAATGAGCAGTTCTTC. Translating gives CASTRGRGHNEQFF. This chain links TRBV14 with TRBJ2-1; 8 bases map to TRBD1. J gave up 5 bases and V 7 bases, and 7 bases lay outside the gene matches. The germline gives CDR1 SGHDN, CDR2 FVKESK. CDR3 length: 14 residues.

CDR3 sequence reads: CASSEGSSLRETQYF. The CDR3 DNA reads as TGTGCCAGCAGTGAAGGGTCTAGCTTGAGGGAGACCCAGTACTTC. The J gene is TRBJ2-5, the V gene TRBV6-1; perhaps TRBD2 as D (5 bases). The germline CDR1 and CDR2 sequences are MNHNS and SASEGT. Trimming left V 1 base short and J 5 bases short, with 14 bases between. The CDR3 length is 15 residues.

The V call is TRBV11-2, the J call TRBJ2-5; D is unresolved. The germline gives CDR1 SGHAT, CDR2 FQNNGV. There are 14 residues in the CDR3. V was clipped by 2 bases and J by 5 bases, with 12 bases between them. This chain's CDR3 is CASSLRVVQETQYF. In DNA, the CDR3 is TGTGCCAGCAGCTTAAGGGTGGTGCAGGAGACCCAGTACTTC.

The chain's CDR3 is CASSLQGYGYTF. CDR3 nucleotide sequence: TGTGCCAGCAGCTTACAGGGCTATGGCTACACCTTC. The J gene is TRBJ1-2, the V gene TRBV5-4; TRBD1 might be the D (6 bases). Trimming shortened V by 2 bases and J by 4 bases, and 6 bases separated the two germline ends. The CDR3 sequence is 12 residues long. Germline lookup yields CDR1 SGHNT and CDR2 YYREEE (reference sequence). Full variable domain (outside the CDR3, taken from reference TRBV5-4 and TRBJ1-2): ETGVTQSPTHLIKTRGQQVTLRCSSQSGHNTVSWYQQALGQGPQFIFQYYREEENGRGNFPPRFSGLQFPNYSSELNVNALELDDSALYLCASSLQGYGYTFGSGTRLTVV.

The chain employs TRBV7-6 and TRBJ2-3; D remains ambiguous. The CDR3 runs to 16 residues. Per the germline V gene, CDR1 is SGHVS and CDR2 is FNYEAQ. V shed 2 bases and J shed 0 bases, with 12 bases lying between them. CDR3 DNA sequence: TGTGCCAGCAGCTTATTGTACAGCCCTAGCACAGATACGCAGTATTTT. Translation gives CASSLLYSPSTDTQYF.

This clone was seen a single time. Within the sample, other DNA sequences also encode this same CDR3. The V and J genes are TRBV6-4 and TRBJ2-6; possibly TRBD1 or TRBD2 for D (5 bases each). The CDR3 spans 14 residues. Looked up from germline, CDR1 is MRHNA and CDR2 is SNTAGT. V shed 3 bases and J shed 2 bases, with 5 bases lying between them. The CDR3 spells CASSEGAGANVLTF. The CDR3 coding sequence is TGTGCCAGCAGTGAGGGGGCTGGGGCCAACGTCCTGACTTTC.

The CDR3 DNA is TGTGCCAGCAGCTACAGGGAGAGCTACACCTTC. Its protein is CASSYRESYTF. This chain uses TRBV5-6 with TRBJ1-2; D may be TRBD1 (6 bases). This CDR3 spans 11 amino acids. The V end lost 3 bases, the J end lost 9 bases, and 9 bases lay between the germline ends. Germline-derived CDR1 and CDR2 are SGHDT and YYEEEE. The complete variable domain, with remaining parts taken from reference TRBV5-6 and TRBJ1-2, reads DAGVTQSPTHLIKTRGQQVTLRCSPKSGHDTVSWYQQALGQGPQFIFQYYEEEERQRGNFPDRFSGHQFPNYSSELNVNALLLGDSALYLCASSYRESYTFGSGTRLTVV.

This chain joins TRBV5-6 and TRBJ1-3; weak D call: TRBD1 (5 bases). V was clipped by 0 bases and J by 0 bases, with 13 bases between them. CDR3 length: 17 amino acids. Germline loops: CDR1 SGHDT, CDR2 YYEEEE. This chain's CDR3 is CASSLEWGRISGNTIYF. CDR3 DNA sequence: TGTGCCAGCAGCTTGGAATGGGGGAGAATCTCTGGAAACACCATATATTTT.

The gene calls are TRBV28 and TRBJ1-1; D remains ambiguous. Trimming pared 3 bases from V and 8 bases from J, leaving 7 bases between. This CDR3 is built from 11 residues. Germline V gene sequence: CDR1 MDHEN, CDR2 SYDVKM. CDR3 nucleotide sequence: TGTGCCAGCAGTTTCATCACGGAAGCTTTCTTT. It yields the protein CASSFITEAFF.

This clone was found a few times. The chain has TRBV6-2 or TRBV6-3 and TRBJ2-7, with no clear D. Trimming removed 3 bases at V and 5 bases at J, with 8 bases between. Germline V gene lookup returns CDR1 MNHEY and CDR2 SVGEGT. The CDR3 extends over 12 amino acids. The chain's CDR3 is CASSYTWDEQYF. The DNA of the CDR3 is TGTGCCAGCAGTTATACCTGGGACGAGCAGTACTTC.

The chain is built from TRBV6-2 or TRBV6-3 and TRBJ1-1; TRBD1 matches at 7 bases. CDR3 length: 15 residues. The germline gives CDR1 MNHEY, CDR2 SVGEGT. V dropped 2 bases and J dropped 3; count of bases not matched to a gene: 6. This CDR3 reads CASSYPSQGYTEAFF. The CDR3 bases are TGTGCCAGCAGTTACCCCTCACAGGGGTACACTGAAGCTTTCTTT.

The V call is TRBV6-5, the J call TRBJ2-7; D is unresolved. The CDR3 sequence is 13 residues long. V was clipped by 4 bases and J by 3 bases, with 10 bases between them. The V gene's germline CDR1 is MNHEY and CDR2 SVGAGI. This CDR3 is CASSSYWFYEQYF. The DNA of the CDR3 is TGTGCCAGCAGTTCATATTGGTTCTACGAGCAGTACTTC.

This chain connects TRBV7-2 to TRBJ2-1, with no clear D. CDR1 is SGHTA and CDR2 is FQGNSA in the germline V gene. V was clipped by 4 bases and J by 5 bases, with 9 bases between them. CDR3 length equals 13 residues. This chain's CDR3 is CASSSDQNNEQFF. CDR3 DNA: TGTGCCAGCAGCTCGGACCAAAACAATGAGCAGTTCTTC. The variable domain in full, completed from reference TRBV7-2 and TRBJ2-1, reads GAGVSQSPSNKVTEKGKDVELRCDPISGHTALYWYRQSLGQGLEFLIYFQGNSAPDKSGLPSDRFSAERTGGSVSTLTIQRTQQEDSAVYLCASSSDQNNEQFFGPGTRLTVL.

This clone was counted a single time. The chain is built from TRBV19 and TRBJ2-3, with D possibly matching TRBD1 (6 bases). V lost 2 bases and J 0 bases, leaving 9 bases between the germline ends. The V gene's germline CDR1 is LNHDA and CDR2 SQIVND (reference sequence). The CDR3 is 15 amino acids. CDR3 in amino acids: CASSIRGTSTDTQYF. The CDR3 nucleotides are TGTGCCAGTAGTATAAGGGGGACCAGCACAGATACGCAGTATTTT.

The V gene is TRBV19, the J gene TRBJ1-2; no clear D. The germline gives CDR1 LNHDA, CDR2 SQIVND (reference sequence). V lost 4 bases, J lost 0 bases, and 9 bases lay in between. This CDR3 has 14 residues. The chain's CDR3 is CASSTAGANYGYTF. CDR3 DNA: TGTGCCAGTAGTACGGCAGGAGCTAACTATGGCTACACCTTC.

V usage is TRBV5-1 and J usage is TRBJ1-1; 7 bases are a match to TRBD1. The length of the CDR3 is 12 residues. V trimming: 4 bases; J trimming: 9 bases; junction bases outside the gene matches: 6. The germline V gene encodes CDR1 SGHRS and CDR2 YFSETQ. The CDR3 here is CASSRGTDKAFF. The CDR3, as DNA: TGCGCCAGCAGCCGTGGGACAGATAAAGCTTTCTTT.

V gene TRBV28 combines with J gene TRBJ2-7; D may be TRBD2 (5 bases). Germline CDR1 MDHEN, CDR2 SYDVKM. The CDR3 length is 15 residues. Trimming pared 7 bases from V and 0 bases from J, leaving 16 bases between. The CDR3 DNA reads as TGTGCCAGCACCGAATCTAGCTTTAGCTCCTACGAGCAGTACTTC. It codes for CASTESSFSSYEQYF.

This chain connects TRBV7-2 to TRBJ2-7; TRBD1 might be the D (6 bases). Germline CDR1 reads SGHTA; CDR2 reads FQGNSA. Deletions cut 1 base from V and 6 bases from J, with 10 bases between. The CDR3 has 13 residues. CDR3 protein: CASSLEQGFEQYF. The CDR3 nucleotides are TGTGCCAGCAGCTTAGAACAGGGTTTCGAGCAGTACTTC.

This chain uses TRBV21-1 with TRBJ1-1. TRBV21-1 is given as a pseudogene. The CDR3 has 14 amino acids. In nucleotides, the CDR3 is TGTGCCAGCAGCGAAGACGGGACGGCTAACGAAGCTTTCTTT. This sequence encodes CASSEDGTANEAFF.